These 3 T cell receptor beta chains originate from one sample sequenced in a study of blood T cell repertoires in COVID-19. Produced via immunoSEQ multiplex PCR; TCRdb's table is partial and in-frame only. The sample lists roughly 250,000 clones, around 90% occurring once. The sample consisted of peripheral blood. These receptor sequences come from a man between 60 and 75 years old who had recovered from COVID-19.

The genes are TRBV9 and TRBJ1-5, with D uncertain. This CDR3 comprises 14 residues. The V and J ends lost 4 bases and 4 bases respectively, with 12 bases between them. Looked up from germline, CDR1 is SGDLS and CDR2 is YYNGEE. CDR3 region: CASSPHRENQPQHF. CDR3 DNA sequence: TGTGCCAGCAGCCCCCACCGGGAAAATCAGCCCCAGCATTTT. Complete variable domain (other parts from reference TRBV9 and TRBJ1-5): DSGVTQTPKHLITATGQRVTLRCSPRSGDLSVYWYQQSLDQGLQFLIQYYNGEERAKGNILERFSAQQFPDLHSELNLSSLELGDSALYFCASSPHRENQPQHFGDGTRLSIL.

The chain has TRBV4-1 and TRBJ1-2; a possible D gene is TRBD1 (6 bases). The CDR3 consists of 16 residues. CDR1 and CDR2 (germline): MGHRA, YSYEKL. Between the trimmed V and J ends, which lost 1 base and 3 bases, there was a span of 15 bases. CDR3 DNA: TGCGCCAGCAGCCAAGGCAGACTACAGGGATACTATGGCTACACCTTC. Protein: CASSQGRLQGYYGYTF.

The chain recombines TRBV5-6 with TRBJ1-1; D call uncertain. The CDR3 is 12 residues long. The V end lost 4 bases, the J end lost 11 bases, and 15 bases lay between the germline ends. The V gene's germline CDR1 is SGHDT and CDR2 YYEEEE. As DNA, the CDR3 is TGTGCCAGCAGCAAGCGGGCAAGCGGGGCTTTCTTT. As protein: CASSKRASGAFF.